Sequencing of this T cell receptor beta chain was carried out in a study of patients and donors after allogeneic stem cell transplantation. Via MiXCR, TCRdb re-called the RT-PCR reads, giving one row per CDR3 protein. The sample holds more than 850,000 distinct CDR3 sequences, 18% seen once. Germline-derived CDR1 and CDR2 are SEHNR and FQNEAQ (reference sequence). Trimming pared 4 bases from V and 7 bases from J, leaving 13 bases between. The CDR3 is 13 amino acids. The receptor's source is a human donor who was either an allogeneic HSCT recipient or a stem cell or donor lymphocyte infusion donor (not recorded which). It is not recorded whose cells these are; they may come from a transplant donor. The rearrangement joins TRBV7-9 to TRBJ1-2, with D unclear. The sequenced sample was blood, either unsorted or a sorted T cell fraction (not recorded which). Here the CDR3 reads CASSSSDSFGYTF. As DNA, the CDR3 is TGTGCCAGCAGCTCCTCGGATTCCTTTGGCTACACCTTC. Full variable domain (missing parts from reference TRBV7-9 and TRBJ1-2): DTGVSQNPRHKITKRGQNVTFRCDPISEHNRLYWYRQTLGQGPEFLTYFQNEAQLEKSRLLSDRFSAERPKGSFSTLEIQRTEQGDSAMYLCASSSSDSFGYTFGSGTRLTVV.